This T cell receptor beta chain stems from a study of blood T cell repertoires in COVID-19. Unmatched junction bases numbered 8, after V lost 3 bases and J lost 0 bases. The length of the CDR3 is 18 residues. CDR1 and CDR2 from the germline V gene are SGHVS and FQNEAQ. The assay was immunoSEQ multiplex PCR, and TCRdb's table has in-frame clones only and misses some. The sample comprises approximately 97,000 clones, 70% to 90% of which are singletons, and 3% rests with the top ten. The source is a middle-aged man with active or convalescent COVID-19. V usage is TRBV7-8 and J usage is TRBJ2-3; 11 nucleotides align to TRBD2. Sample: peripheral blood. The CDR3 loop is CASSFPSGLAASTDTQYF. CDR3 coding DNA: TGTGCCAGCAGCTTCCCCTCGGGACTAGCGGCCAGCACAGATACGCAGTATTTT.